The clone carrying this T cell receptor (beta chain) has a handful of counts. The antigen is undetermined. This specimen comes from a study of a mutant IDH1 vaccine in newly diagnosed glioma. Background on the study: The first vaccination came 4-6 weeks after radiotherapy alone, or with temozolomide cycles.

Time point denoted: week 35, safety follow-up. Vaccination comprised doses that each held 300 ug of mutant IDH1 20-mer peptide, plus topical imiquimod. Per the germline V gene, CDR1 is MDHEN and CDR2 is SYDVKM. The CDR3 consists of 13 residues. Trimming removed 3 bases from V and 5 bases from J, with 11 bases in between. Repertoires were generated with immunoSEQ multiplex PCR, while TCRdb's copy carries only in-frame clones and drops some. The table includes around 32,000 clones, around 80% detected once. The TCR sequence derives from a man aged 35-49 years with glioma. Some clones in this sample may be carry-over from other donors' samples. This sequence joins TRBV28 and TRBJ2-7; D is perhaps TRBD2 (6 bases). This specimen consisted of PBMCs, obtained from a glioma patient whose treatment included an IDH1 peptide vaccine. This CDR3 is CASSFGGADEQYF. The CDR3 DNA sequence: TGTGCCAGCAGTTTCGGGGGTGCGGACGAGCAGTACTTC.